Listed here are 8 T cell receptor beta chains from one sample, sequenced in a study of blood T cell repertoires in COVID-19. Sequencing used immunoSEQ multiplex PCR; TCRdb keeps in-frame clones, though not all of them. The repertoire holds some 350,000 clones, 80% to 90% seen once, with around 6% in the top ten. What was sequenced was peripheral blood. The receptors were gathered from a woman aged 45 to 65 with COVID-19, enrolled during active disease.

The chain couples TRBV21-1 to TRBJ2-1; the table calls TRBD2, which could not be checked here. TRBV21-1 is shown as a pseudogene. CDR3 length equals 19 residues. CDR3 coding DNA: TGTGCCAGCACCCAGCCCGGGGGGCGCGTTAGTTTTGGGTGCAATGAGCAGTTCTTC. Translating it yields CASTQPGGRVSFGCNEQFF.

The J gene is TRBJ2-5, the V gene TRBV10-2; D might be TRBD2 (5 bases). Germline CDR1 is WSHSY and CDR2 is SAAADI. The CDR3 has 17 residues. The V gene lost 0 bases and the J gene lost 0 bases, with 14 bases spanning the gap. Written as DNA, the CDR3 is TGCGCCAGCAGTGAGTCGATCGGTAGCGCGTACCAAGAGACCCAGTACTTC. As protein: CASSESIGSAYQETQYF.

This rearrangement joins TRBV30 to TRBJ2-3, with D hard to call. The length of the CDR3 is 11 residues. V lost 2 bases and J 4 bases, leaving 4 bases between the germline ends. Germline values: CDR1 GTSNPN, CDR2 SVGIG (reference sequence). CDR3 loop: CAWSPSDTQYF. The CDR3 DNA reads TGTGCCTGGAGTCCGTCAGATACGCAGTATTTT. Variable domain in full (rest from reference TRBV30 and TRBJ2-3): SQTIHQWPATLVQPVGSPLSLECTVEGTSNPNLYWYRQAAGRGLQLLFYSVGIGQISSEVPQNLSASRPQDRQFILSSKKLLLSDSGFYLCAWSPSDTQYFGPGTRLTVL.

The chain uses TRBV5-1 and TRBJ1-5, with a tentative D call TRBD1 (5 bases). Trimming took off 4 bases at V and 4 bases at J, with 15 bases between the two ends. The length of the CDR3 is 15 residues. Looked up from germline, CDR1 is SGHRS and CDR2 is YFSETQ. Written as DNA, the CDR3 is TGCGCCAGCAGCCCCGGGGGGGAGATAAATCAGCCCCAGCATTTT. Its protein is CASSPGGEINQPQHF.

The chain links TRBV5-6 to TRBJ2-7; 9 bases line up with TRBD1. Trimming cost V 3 bases and J 1 base; bases outside gene matches: 8. Germline CDR1 and CDR2: SGHDT and YYEEEE. This CDR3 contains 16 residues. CDR3 in amino acids: CASSSSGQGLSYEQYF. The CDR3 DNA reads TGTGCCAGCAGCTCGTCGGGACAGGGATTATCCTACGAGCAGTACTTC.

The chain couples TRBV11-2 to TRBJ2-5; D possibly corresponds to TRBD2 (6 bases). Germline lookup yields CDR1 SGHAT and CDR2 FQNNGV. Between the trimmed V and J ends, which lost 4 bases and 11 bases, there was a span of 17 bases. The CDR3 totals 13 residues. The CDR3 nucleotides are TGTGCCAGCAGCTCGTACCGGGACTCCAAACAGTACTTC. The encoded protein is CASSSYRDSKQYF.

The rearrangement joins TRBV15 to TRBJ1-6; 9 bases align to TRBD1. The germline V gene encodes CDR1 LNHNV and CDR2 YYDKDF (reference sequence). The CDR3 is 16 amino acids. The V segment lost 6 bases and the J segment 7 bases; nucleotides outside the gene matches: 10. Here the CDR3 DNA reads TGTGCCACCAGAGAACCGGGACAGGGACTCAATTCACCCCTCCACTTT. Translating it yields CATREPGQGLNSPLHF.

The rearrangement links TRBV30 to TRBJ1-6, with TRBD1 matching 7 bases. Germline CDR1 reads GTSNPN; CDR2 reads SVGIG (reference sequence). The CDR3 is made up of 14 amino acids. Trimming at V came to 5 bases and at J to 10 bases, leaving 11 bases not matched to a gene. CDR3 protein: CAWGRDSDNSPLHF. CDR3 coding DNA: TGTGCCTGGGGTAGGGACAGTGACAACTCACCCCTCCACTTT. The complete variable domain, with remaining parts taken from reference TRBV30 and TRBJ1-6, reads SQTIHQWPATLVQPVGSPLSLECTVEGTSNPNLYWYRQAAGRGLQLLFYSVGIGQISSEVPQNLSASRPQDRQFILSSKKLLLSDSGFYLCAWGRDSDNSPLHFGNGTRLTVT.